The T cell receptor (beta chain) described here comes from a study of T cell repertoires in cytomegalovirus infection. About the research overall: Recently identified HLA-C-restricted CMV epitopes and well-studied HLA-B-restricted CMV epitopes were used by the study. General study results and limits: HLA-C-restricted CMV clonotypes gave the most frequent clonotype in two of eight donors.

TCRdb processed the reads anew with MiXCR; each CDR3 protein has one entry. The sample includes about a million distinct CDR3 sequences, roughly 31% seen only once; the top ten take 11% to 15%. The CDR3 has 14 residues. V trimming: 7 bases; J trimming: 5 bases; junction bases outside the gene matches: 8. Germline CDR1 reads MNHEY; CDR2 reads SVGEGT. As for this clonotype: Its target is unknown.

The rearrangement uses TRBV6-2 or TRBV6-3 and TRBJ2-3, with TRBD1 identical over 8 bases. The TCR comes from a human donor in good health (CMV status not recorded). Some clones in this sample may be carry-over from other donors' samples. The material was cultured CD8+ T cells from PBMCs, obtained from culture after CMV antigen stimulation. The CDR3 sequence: CASTGTGFIDTQYF. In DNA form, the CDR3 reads TGTGCCAGCACCGGGACAGGATTTATAGATACGCAGTATTTT.